What follows are 26 T cell receptor beta chains derived from one specimen sequenced in a study of cytomegalovirus exposure and HLA in healthy donors. PCR involved 60 Vbeta and 13 Jbeta primers. Measured with immunoSEQ multiplex PCR; TCRdb has only the in-frame clones, and not every one. The repertoire holds fewer than 250,000 clones, about 79% seen once, with about 1.7% in the top ten. Sequenced material: PBMCs. These TCRs come from a male donor in good health and CMV-seronegative.

The chain uses TRBV5-3 and TRBJ2-3; 7 bases are a match to TRBD2. TRBV5-3 is annotated as an ORF whose role is uncertain. V lost 6 bases, J lost 2 bases, and 3 bases stayed unmatched. CDR3 length equals 13 residues. The CDR3 here is CARKRDFTDTQYF. Here the CDR3 DNA reads TGTGCCAGAAAGCGGGACTTCACAGATACGCAGTATTTT.

The gene calls are TRBV19 and TRBJ2-2; 7 nucleotides line up with TRBD2. J was trimmed by 4 bases and V by 11 bases; bases with no gene match: 7. Per the germline V gene, CDR1 is LNHDA and CDR2 is SQIVND (reference sequence). This CDR3 region has 13 residues. The CDR3 sequence: CAGRDGGTGELFF. The CDR3 coding sequence is TGTGCCGGGAGGGATGGGGGCACCGGGGAGCTGTTTTTT.

This sequence joins TRBV5-1 and TRBJ2-5; 7 bases fit TRBD1. Judging by the DNA end, TRBJ2-7 fits better; the J call may be wrong. Germline-derived CDR1 and CDR2 are SGHRS and YFSETQ. This CDR3 has 13 amino acids. CDR3 residues: CASALPGTDEQYF. The CDR3 DNA sequence: TGCGCCAGCGCCCTCCCGGGGACAGACGAGCAGTACTTC.

The chain joins TRBV27 to TRBJ2-1; 11 nucleotides align to TRBD1. CDR1 MNHEY and CDR2 SMNVEV come from the germline V gene (reference sequence). V lost 7 bases, J lost 3 bases, and 5 bases stayed unmatched. The CDR3 is 15 residues long. This CDR3 reads CASTAGTGGYNEQFF. As DNA, the CDR3 is TGTGCCAGCACCGCCGGGACAGGGGGCTACAATGAGCAGTTCTTC.

The V call is TRBV7-2, the J call TRBJ1-1, with 9 positions matching TRBD1. Germline V CDR1 and CDR2: SGHTA, FQGNSA. With V trimmed by 6 bases and J by 4 bases, 18 bases remained unmatched. The CDR3 length is 18 residues. The chain's CDR3 is CASRRGQGLGSFGTEAFF. CDR3 in DNA: TGTGCCAGCAGGAGAGGACAGGGGTTGGGTTCGTTCGGCACTGAAGCTTTCTTT. The full variable domain, its missing parts supplied by reference TRBV7-2 and TRBJ1-1, is GAGVSQSPSNKVTEKGKDVELRCDPISGHTALYWYRQSLGQGLEFLIYFQGNSAPDKSGLPSDRFSAERTGGSVSTLTIQRTQQEDSAVYLCASRRGQGLGSFGTEAFFGQGTRLTVV.

V usage is TRBV4-1 and J usage is TRBJ2-7; 7 bases map to TRBD2. The V and J ends lost 1 base and 4 bases, in that order; junction bases with no gene match: 7. The CDR3 totals 15 residues. Germline V gives CDR1 MGHRA, CDR2 YSYEKL. The CDR3 here is CASSQAGDGGYEQYF. Written as DNA, the CDR3 is TGCGCCAGCAGCCAAGCTGGCGACGGGGGGTACGAGCAGTACTTC.

V and J are TRBV28 and TRBJ2-7; D not certain. The germline gives CDR1 MDHEN, CDR2 SYDVKM. Trimming shortened V by 5 bases and J by 2 bases, and 16 bases separated the two germline ends. This CDR3 region has 15 residues. The CDR3 DNA reads as TGTGCCAGCAGTCCTCGCAGGCAGTCTGCCTACGAGCAGTACTTC. Translated: CASSPRRQSAYEQYF.

This clone was counted a few times. The chain employs TRBV5-6 and TRBJ1-2; 9 positions match TRBD1. J lost 2 bases, V lost 3 bases, and 2 bases had no gene match. Germline assignment: CDR1 SGHDT and CDR2 YYEEEE. CDR3 length equals 14 residues. CDR3 in DNA: TGTGCCAGCAGCTCCGGGACAGGGAACTATGGCTACACCTTC. Amino acids: CASSSGTGNYGYTF.

The V and J genes are TRBV28 and TRBJ1-5, with D possibly being TRBD1 (5 bases). Between the trimmed V and J ends, which lost 3 bases and 9 bases, there was a span of 15 bases. Germline lookup yields CDR1 MDHEN and CDR2 SYDVKM. CDR3 length: 14 amino acids. The chain's CDR3 is CASSFLGVGGPQHF. The CDR3 DNA is TGTGCCAGCAGTTTCCTCGGGGTGGGGGGGCCCCAGCATTTT.

The rearrangement links TRBV30 to TRBJ1-1; D unresolved. The germline gives CDR1 GTSNPN, CDR2 SVGIG (reference sequence). This CDR3 has 18 residues. V was trimmed by 3 bases and J by 1 base, leaving 24 bases between them. The CDR3 region has the DNA TGTGCCTGGAGCCCCCGGGGAGGTATGATTCGATCGAACACTGAAGCTTTCTTT. This translates into CAWSPRGGMIRSNTEAFF.

The gene calls are TRBV7-3 and TRBJ1-4; weak D call: TRBD1 (6 bases). This CDR3 is 13 amino acids long. Trimming left V 4 bases short and J 11 bases short, with 14 bases between. The germline gives CDR1 SGHTA, CDR2 FQGTGA. CDR3 region: CASSSGKGGKLFF. Here the CDR3 DNA reads TGTGCCAGCAGCTCAGGAAAGGGGGGGAAACTGTTTTTT.

This rearrangement joins TRBV28 to TRBJ2-7; maybe TRBD1 (6 bases). The CDR3 has 15 amino acids. CDR1 and CDR2 (germline): MDHEN, SYDVKM. Trimming removed 5 bases at V and 2 bases at J, with 16 bases between. CDR3 in amino acids: CASSPPRTAPYEQYF. Here the CDR3 DNA reads TGTGCCAGCAGTCCCCCCAGGACAGCTCCCTACGAGCAGTACTTC.

The J gene is TRBJ2-3, the V gene TRBV14, with D perhaps matching TRBD2 (5 bases). Trimming stripped 0 bases from V and 4 bases from J, with 14 bases between. The CDR3 has 16 residues. Germline V gene sequence: CDR1 SGHDN, CDR2 FVKESK. The CDR3 region is CASSQDFASFPDTQYF. For the CDR3, the DNA is TGTGCCAGCAGCCAAGATTTCGCTAGCTTCCCAGATACGCAGTATTTT.

The chain uses TRBV28 and TRBJ2-1, with 10 positions matching TRBD1. The CDR3 is 15 amino acids. Losses at the gene ends were 2 bases for V and 5 bases for J; bases not matched to a gene: 3. Germline values: CDR1 MDHEN, CDR2 SYDVKM. The chain's CDR3 is CASSLPGTGDNEQFF. CDR3 sequence (DNA): TGTGCCAGCAGTTTACCAGGGACAGGGGACAATGAGCAGTTCTTC.

This chain joins TRBV5-4 and TRBJ1-2, with 7 bases aligning to TRBD1. There are 14 residues in the CDR3. The ends lost 4 bases at V and 5 bases at J; junction bases unmatched: 8. CDR1 is SGHNT, CDR2 YYREEE, per germline (reference sequence). The CDR3 loop is CASSLGTVGYGYTF. CDR3 bases: TGTGCCAGCAGCCTCGGGACAGTCGGGTATGGCTACACCTTC. Combining the CDR3 with reference TRBV5-4 and TRBJ1-2 gives the whole variable domain ETGVTQSPTHLIKTRGQQVTLRCSSQSGHNTVSWYQQALGQGPQFIFQYYREEENGRGNFPPRFSGLQFPNYSSELNVNALELDDSALYLCASSLGTVGYGYTFGSGTRLTVV.

The chain has TRBV7-8 and TRBJ2-2; D might be TRBD1 (6 bases). Trimming stripped 3 bases from V and 0 bases from J, with 17 bases between. Germline-derived CDR1 and CDR2 are SGHVS and FQNEAQ. The CDR3 length is 18 residues. This chain's CDR3 is CASSLLGQTSANTGELFF. Written as DNA, the CDR3 is TGTGCCAGCAGCTTGTTGGGACAAACATCCGCGAACACCGGGGAGCTGTTTTTT. Full variable domain (missing parts from reference TRBV7-8 and TRBJ2-2): GAGVSQSPRYKVAKRGQDVALRCDPISGHVSLFWYQQALGQGPEFLTYFQNEAQLDKSGLPSDRFFAERPEGSVSTLKIQRTQQEDSAVYLCASSLLGQTSANTGELFFGEGSRLTVL.

J is TRBJ2-1 and V is TRBV4-3; 13 positions match TRBD2. Per the germline V gene, CDR1 is LGHNA and CDR2 is YSLEER. The length of the CDR3 is 15 residues. V was pared by 4 bases and J by 3 bases, with 0 bases of the junction left unmatched. The CDR3 DNA sequence: TGCGCCAGCAGCCGGACTAGCGGGAGCTACAATGAGCAGTTCTTC. This encodes CASSRTSGSYNEQFF.

The rearrangement uses TRBV29-1 and TRBJ2-1, with 10 bases lining up with TRBD2. Unmatched junction bases numbered 7, after V lost 5 bases and J lost 6 bases. CDR1 is SQVTM and CDR2 is ANQGSEA in the germline V gene. CDR3 length: 14 amino acids. CDR3 coding DNA: TGCAGCGTTTACCTAGCGGGAGCCCTCAATGAGCAGTTCTTC. Protein: CSVYLAGALNEQFF.

The chain is built from TRBV20-1 and TRBJ1-1, with TRBD1 matching 7 bases. Germline V lookup: CDR1 DFQATT, CDR2 SNEGSKA (reference sequence). This CDR3 region has 11 residues. V shed 7 bases, J shed 4 bases, and the junction held 3 bases outside the gene matches. This CDR3 reads CSEGTVTEAFF. The CDR3, as DNA: TGCAGTGAAGGGACAGTCACTGAAGCTTTCTTT.

The J gene is TRBJ1-4, the V gene TRBV6-1; unclear D gene. The V gene lost 2 bases and the J gene lost 0 bases, with 19 bases spanning the gap. Germline assignment: CDR1 MNHNS and CDR2 SASEGT. This CDR3 spans 19 amino acids. CDR3 sequence reads: CASSEPPVGRLATNEKLFF. For the CDR3, the DNA is TGTGCCAGCAGTGAACCTCCGGTAGGCAGACTTGCAACTAATGAAAAACTGTTTTTT.

In DNA form, the CDR3 reads TGTGCCAGCAGCGGCACAGGGGACAGCTCCTACGAGCAGTACTTC. It is translated as CASSGTGDSSYEQYF. This sequence joins TRBV11-1 and TRBJ2-7; 7 bases match TRBD1. This CDR3 region has 15 residues. The germline V gene has CDR1 SGHAT and CDR2 FQDESV (reference sequence). V shed 5 bases and J 0 bases; nucleotides not matched to a gene: 7.

This clone was seen only a few times. CDR3 protein: CASSRIGVQETQYF. DNA of the CDR3: TGCGCCAGCAGCAGAATAGGGGTCCAAGAGACCCAGTACTTC. This rearrangement joins TRBV5-1 to TRBJ2-5; TRBD1 might be the D (5 bases). The CDR3 has 14 residues. V gave up 4 bases and J gave up 1 base, with 11 bases separating them. From germline, CDR1 is SGHRS and CDR2 YFSETQ.

The genes are TRBV28 and TRBJ1-2; D perhaps matches TRBD1 (6 bases). V shed 2 bases and J shed 2 bases, with 6 bases lying between them. The CDR3 sequence is 13 residues long. Germline V CDR1 and CDR2: MDHEN, SYDVKM. The DNA for the CDR3 is TGTGCCAGCAGTTTAACAGGGAACTATGGCTACACCTTC. It is translated as CASSLTGNYGYTF.

The chain employs TRBV11-2 and TRBJ2-5, with TRBD2 matching over 7 bases. The CDR3 is 13 residues long. The V gene's germline CDR1 is SGHAT and CDR2 FQNNGV. Trimming cost V 5 bases and J 6 bases; bases outside gene matches: 6. Written as DNA, the CDR3 is TGTGCCAGCAGCCCAGGACTAGATCAGACCCAGTACTTC. Translated: CASSPGLDQTQYF.

The chain recombines TRBV10-3 with TRBJ2-4; the match to TRBD2 covers 13 bases. V was pared by 6 bases and J by 0 bases, with 5 bases of the junction left unmatched. The CDR3 has 17 residues. Germline loops: CDR1 ENHRY, CDR2 SYGVKD. This chain's CDR3 is CAISGTSGALAKNIQYF. The CDR3 region has the DNA TGTGCCATCAGCGGGACTAGCGGGGCTCTAGCCAAAAACATTCAGTACTTC.

The chain combines TRBV18 with TRBJ1-1, with TRBD1 as a possible D gene (5 bases). The germline gives CDR1 KGHSH, CDR2 LQKENI. Trimming took off 5 bases at V and 0 bases at J, with 10 bases between the two ends. The CDR3 runs 14 residues. CDR3 DNA: TGTGCCAGCTCAAAAACAGGACTGAACACTGAAGCTTTCTTT. Translation gives CASSKTGLNTEAFF.